This entry describes one T cell receptor beta chain. Its antigen is unknown. This entry belongs to a study of OX40 agonist ivuxolimab in advanced cancers. Study-level background: Patients were given ivuxolimab, an antibody that agonizes OX40 (CD134). Every 2 weeks, patients got intravenous ivuxolimab at one of six dose levels (0.01-10 mg/kg). Notes on the study in general: Clonal expansion by week 6 occurred in CD4+ and CD8+ blood T cells (at 0.1 to 3.0 mg/kg). Normalized T-cell clonal expansion was also low in some nonresponders.

The CDR3 covers 13 residues. Germline V gives CDR1 MDHEN, CDR2 SYDVKM. Trimming left V 6 bases short and J 1 base short, with 7 bases between. The protocol was immunoSEQ multiplex PCR, while the TCRdb copy is restricted to in-frame clones and leaves out a portion. The sample includes tens of thousands of clones, 80% to 95% seen only once; the top ten take about an eighth. V and J are TRBV28 and TRBJ2-1, with D perhaps TRBD1 (5 bases). This clonotype originated in an adult with an advanced solid tumor such as melanoma, head and neck, liver or kidney cancer. The sequences come from CD4+ or CD8+ T cells sorted from blood, collected in a trial of the OX40 agonist ivuxolimab. The CDR3 protein is CASRGRSYNEQFF. CDR3 bases: TGTGCCAGCAGGGGGCGATCCTACAATGAGCAGTTCTTC.